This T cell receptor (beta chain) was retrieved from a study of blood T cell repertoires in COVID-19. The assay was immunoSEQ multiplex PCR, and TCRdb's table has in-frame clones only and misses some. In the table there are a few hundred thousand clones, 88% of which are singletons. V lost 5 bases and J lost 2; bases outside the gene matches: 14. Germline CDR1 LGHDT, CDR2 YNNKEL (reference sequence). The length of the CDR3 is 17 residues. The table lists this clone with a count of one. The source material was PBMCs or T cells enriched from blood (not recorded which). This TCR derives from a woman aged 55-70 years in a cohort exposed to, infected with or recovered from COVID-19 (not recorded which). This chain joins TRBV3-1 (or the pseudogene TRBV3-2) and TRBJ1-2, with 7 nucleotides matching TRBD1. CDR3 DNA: TGTGCCAGCAGCTCCCGGGACAGCACACCCCTGAACTATGGCTACACCTTC. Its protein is CASSSRDSTPLNYGYTF.